This is a list of T cell receptor beta chains from one sample in a study of T-cell reconstitution after alpha-beta-depleted transplantation in children. Each CDR3 protein is one row after TCRdb ran MiXCR on the PCR reads. The data hold 350,000 to 400,000 distinct CDR3 sequences, with just over 20% observed a single time. Sample: PBMCs from the stem cell graft donor, taken from the stem cell graft. The receptors come from a human donor who donated a stem cell graft to a child with acute myeloid leukemia. CDR3s include the opening cysteine and the closing phenylalanine or tryptophan. Fields, in order: J gene, clone size, D gene, CDR3 length, V gene, CDR3 protein, CDR3 DNA. D genes are given only for firm matches. Clone size is stated in some rows and not others, as once, few, many or a class when expanded.

TRBJ2-5 | . | . | 13 | TRBV20-1 | CSAVSGRKETQYF | TGCAGTGCTGTAAGCGGGCGAAAAGAGACCCAGTACTTC
TRBJ2-1 | . | TRBD2 | 14 | TRBV6-5 | CASSYGGSSNEQFF | TGTGCCAGCAGTTATGGCGGGAGTAGCAATGAGCAGTTCTTC
TRBJ2-1 | many | . | 12 | TRBV29-1 | CSVAKGGNEQFF | TGCAGCGTTGCAAAGGGGGGCAATGAGCAGTTCTTC
TRBJ1-4 | . | . | 15 | TRBV12-3/TRBV12-4 | CASSFSNLGFEKLFF | TGTGCCAGCAGTTTTAGCAATTTGGGGTTCGAAAAACTGTTTTTT
TRBJ1-2 | few | TRBD1 | 14 | TRBV20-1 | CSAPGQGADYGYTF | TGCAGTGCCCCTGGGCAGGGGGCCGACTATGGCTACACCTTC
TRBJ2-7 | . | . | 15 | TRBV28 | CASSLPQLPAEEQYF | TGTGCCAGCAGTTTGCCACAGCTCCCCGCAGAGGAGCAGTACTTC
TRBJ1-1 | many | . | 10 | TRBV20-1 | CSGGDTEAFF | TGCAGTGGGGGAGACACTGAAGCTTTCTTT
TRBJ2-1 | . | . | 18 | TRBV18 | CASSPPMGIGLGRNEQFF | TGTGCCAGCTCACCACCTATGGGGATAGGTTTGGGTCGCAATGAGCAGTTCTTC
TRBJ2-1 | many | . | 15 | TRBV24-1 | CATSNPALGGNEQFF | TGTGCCACCAGTAACCCGGCCCTCGGGGGCAATGAGCAGTTCTTC
TRBJ2-1 | . | TRBD2 | 17 | TRBV3-1 | CASCRGVLAPFDNEQFF | TGTGCCAGCTGCCGGGGGGTTCTGGCCCCCTTCGACAATGAGCAGTTCTTC